The rows below give T cell receptor beta chains drawn from one sample of a study of technical replicates of blood from a few donors. The table came from immunoSEQ multiplex PCR; TCRdb's copy has only in-frame clones and leaves some out. The table lists about 62,000 clones, 70% to 90% of them singletons. Source material: PBMCs. These TCRs come from a human donor in good health. Some clones in this sample may be carry-over from other donors' samples. The CDR3 runs from the conserved cysteine through the conserved F or W. The D gene is left open where the match is weak. Clone size appears in some rows only: once, few, many, or a class for an expanded clone.

J gene: TRBJ2-5; V gene: TRBV5-1; clone size: NA; D gene: TRBD1; CDR3 DNA: TGCGCCAGCAGTCCGGTAGGGACAGGGGGAGAAGAGACCCAGTACTTC; CDR3 protein: CASSPVGTGGEETQYF
J gene: TRBJ2-3; V gene: TRBV2; clone size: NA; D gene: TRBD2; CDR3 DNA: TGTGCCAGCAGTGAAGGTCGGGGGGGCCTTCTCAGCACAGATACGCAGTATTTT; CDR3 protein: CASSEGRGGLLSTDTQYF
J gene: TRBJ1-1; V gene: TRBV23-1; clone size: NA; D gene: TRBD1; CDR3 DNA: TGCGCCAGCACCCAGGACAGGCTAGAAGCTTTCTTT; CDR3 protein: CASTQDRLEAFF
J gene: TRBJ2-3; V gene: TRBV7-9; clone size: NA; D gene: TRBD1; CDR3 DNA: TGTGCCAGCAGCTCTGGCCGACAGGGAAGGCCCACAGATACGCAGTATTTT; CDR3 protein: CASSSGRQGRPTDTQYF
J gene: TRBJ2-5; V gene: TRBV7-3; clone size: NA; D gene: TRBD1; CDR3 DNA: TGTGCCAGCAGCTCACAGGGGGGAGAGACCCAGTACTTC; CDR3 protein: CASSSQGGETQYF
J gene: TRBJ2-7; V gene: TRBV7-9; clone size: NA; D gene: TRBD2; CDR3 DNA: TGTGCCAGCAGTTTGGGGACTACTGTGGGTACATTCTCCTACGAGCAGTACTTC; CDR3 protein: CASSLGTTVGTFSYEQYF
J gene: TRBJ2-3; V gene: TRBV4-3; clone size: NA; D gene: TRBD1; CDR3 DNA: TGCGCCAGCAGCCGAGGGACAGGGGCGTGGGGAGCAGATACGCAGTATTTT; CDR3 protein: CASSRGTGAWGADTQYF
J gene: TRBJ2-1; V gene: TRBV5-1; clone size: NA; D gene: NA; CDR3 DNA: TGCGCCAGCAGCCTCGGACCGGGAGCCTACAATGAGCAGTTCTTC; CDR3 protein: CASSLGPGAYNEQFF
J gene: TRBJ1-2; V gene: TRBV6-5; clone size: NA; D gene: NA; CDR3 DNA: TGTGCCAGCAGTACATTGGGGGAGGCATATGGCTACACCTTC; CDR3 protein: CASSTLGEAYGYTF
J gene: TRBJ2-5; V gene: TRBV6-6; clone size: once; D gene: NA; CDR3 DNA: TGTGCCATTGGAGGGGGCTCCCCAGCCCAGTACTTC; CDR3 protein: CAIGGGSPAQYF
J gene: TRBJ1-2; V gene: TRBV7-2; clone size: NA; D gene: NA; CDR3 DNA: TGTGCCAGCAGCTTAGAAGGCAGGGGCACCTATGGCTACACCTTC; CDR3 protein: CASSLEGRGTYGYTF
J gene: TRBJ1-1; V gene: TRBV18; clone size: NA; D gene: TRBD1; CDR3 DNA: TGTGCCAGCTCATCATGGACAGGGGGCAACACTGAAGCTTTCTTT; CDR3 protein: CASSSWTGGNTEAFF
J gene: TRBJ2-1; V gene: TRBV7-9; clone size: NA; D gene: NA; CDR3 DNA: TGTGCCAGCAGCACCGGGAAATACAATGAGCAGTTCTTC; CDR3 protein: CASSTGKYNEQFF
J gene: TRBJ1-1; V gene: TRBV4-1; clone size: NA; D gene: NA; CDR3 DNA: TGCGCCAGCAGCCCGTCGACAGCCGCCATGAACACTGAAGCTTTCTTT; CDR3 protein: CASSPSTAAMNTEAFF
J gene: TRBJ1-3; V gene: TRBV5-6; clone size: once; D gene: NA; CDR3 DNA: TGTGCCAGCAGCTTCCTATCTGGAAACACCATATATTTT; CDR3 protein: CASSFLSGNTIYF
J gene: TRBJ1-4; V gene: TRBV30; clone size: NA; D gene: TRBD1; CDR3 DNA: TGTGCCTGGATGCCGGGACAGGGGTATGAAAAACTGTTTTTT; CDR3 protein: CAWMPGQGYEKLFF
J gene: TRBJ1-6; V gene: TRBV6-6; clone size: NA; D gene: NA; CDR3 DNA: TGTGCCAGCAGTTACGACGGGGCACCCCTCCACTTT; CDR3 protein: CASSYDGAPLHF
J gene: TRBJ1-1; V gene: TRBV29-1; clone size: few; D gene: NA; CDR3 DNA: TGCAGCGTTGAAAAACATCGGACGGAGGGGACTGAAGCTTTCTTT; CDR3 protein: CSVEKHRTEGTEAFF
J gene: TRBJ2-6; V gene: TRBV12-5; clone size: once; D gene: NA; CDR3 DNA: TGTGCTAGTGCCCCCCCGTCCTCTGGGGCCAACGTCCTGACTTTC; CDR3 protein: CASAPPSSGANVLTF
J gene: TRBJ2-3; V gene: TRBV2; clone size: NA; D gene: TRBD2; CDR3 DNA: TGTGCCAGCGGTTCACTAGCGGGATCCACCCCCACAGATACGCAGTATTTT; CDR3 protein: CASGSLAGSTPTDTQYF
J gene: TRBJ2-2; V gene: TRBV4-1; clone size: NA; D gene: NA; CDR3 DNA: TGCGCCAGCAGCAGGGGACAGAACACCGGGGAGCTGTTTTTT; CDR3 protein: CASSRGQNTGELFF
J gene: TRBJ2-7; V gene: TRBV9; clone size: NA; D gene: TRBD2; CDR3 DNA: TGTGCCAGCAGCGTAGATCCTAGCGGTGGCTACGAGCAGTACTTC; CDR3 protein: CASSVDPSGGYEQYF
J gene: TRBJ2-5; V gene: TRBV18; clone size: NA; D gene: TRBD2; CDR3 DNA: TGTGCCAGCTCACCAGCTAGCGGAAAAGAGACCCAGTACTTC; CDR3 protein: CASSPASGKETQYF
J gene: TRBJ1-3; V gene: TRBV7-2; clone size: NA; D gene: TRBD1; CDR3 DNA: TGTGCCAGCAGTTTTACAGGGGACTCTGGAAACACCATATATTTT; CDR3 protein: CASSFTGDSGNTIYF
J gene: TRBJ1-5; V gene: TRBV5-6; clone size: NA; D gene: NA; CDR3 DNA: TGTGCCAGCAGGGGGGGTCAGCCCCAGCATTTT; CDR3 protein: CASRGGQPQHF
J gene: TRBJ2-1; V gene: TRBV7-8; clone size: once; D gene: NA; CDR3 DNA: TGTGCCAGCAGCTTCGGGCAGGGGAATGAGCAGTTCTTC; CDR3 protein: CASSFGQGNEQFF
J gene: TRBJ2-7; V gene: TRBV19; clone size: NA; D gene: TRBD1; CDR3 DNA: TGTGCCAGTACGGGACAGGGGGCCTACGAGCAGTACTTC; CDR3 protein: CASTGQGAYEQYF
J gene: TRBJ2-5; V gene: TRBV7-7; clone size: NA; D gene: NA; CDR3 DNA: TGTGCCAGCAGCTTCGATGCACTCTCAGAGACCCAGTACTTC; CDR3 protein: CASSFDALSETQYF
J gene: TRBJ1-4; V gene: TRBV7-9; clone size: NA; D gene: TRBD1; CDR3 DNA: TGTGCCAGCAGCTTGAAGACAGGGGATAATGAAAAACTGTTTTTT; CDR3 protein: CASSLKTGDNEKLFF
J gene: TRBJ2-7; V gene: TRBV9; clone size: NA; D gene: NA; CDR3 DNA: TGTGCCAGCAGCGTAGGAGCGGGTCTCTCCTACGAGCAGTACTTC; CDR3 protein: CASSVGAGLSYEQYF
J gene: TRBJ1-2; V gene: TRBV5-1; clone size: NA; D gene: TRBD1; CDR3 DNA: TGCGCCAGCAGCTACGACAGGGCGGGTGGCTACACCTTC; CDR3 protein: CASSYDRAGGYTF
J gene: TRBJ2-1; V gene: TRBV9; clone size: few; D gene: TRBD2; CDR3 DNA: TGTGCCAGCAGCGTACGCGGGCTAGCGGGAGGCAATGAGCAGTTCTTC; CDR3 protein: CASSVRGLAGGNEQFF
J gene: TRBJ1-3; V gene: TRBV4-1; clone size: once; D gene: NA; CDR3 DNA: TGCGCCAGCAGCCAGTGGGAAAGGGGCGCTGGAAACACCATATATTTT; CDR3 protein: CASSQWERGAGNTIYF
J gene: TRBJ1-1; V gene: TRBV7-9; clone size: NA; D gene: NA; CDR3 DNA: TGTGCCAGCAGCTTAGAACACCCGGGCACTGAAGCTTTCTTT; CDR3 protein: CASSLEHPGTEAFF
J gene: TRBJ1-6; V gene: TRBV4-1; clone size: NA; D gene: TRBD1; CDR3 DNA: TGCGCCAGCAGCCCCCCGGACAGGGAATATAATTCACCCCTCCACTTT; CDR3 protein: CASSPPDREYNSPLHF
J gene: TRBJ2-3; V gene: TRBV29-1; clone size: NA; D gene: TRBD1; CDR3 DNA: TGCAGCGTTCCTCAGGGGGCAGATACGCAGTATTTT; CDR3 protein: CSVPQGADTQYF
J gene: TRBJ2-1; V gene: TRBV11-2; clone size: once; D gene: TRBD2; CDR3 DNA: TGTGCCAGCAGCCCATCGACTAGCGGGAGGGCCTCCGAGCAGTTCTTC; CDR3 protein: CASSPSTSGRASEQFF
J gene: TRBJ1-1; V gene: TRBV21-1; clone size: NA; D gene: NA; CDR3 DNA: TGTGCCAGCCCGCCGGAAGGGGTGAACACTGAAGCTTTCTTT; CDR3 protein: CASPPEGVNTEAFF
J gene: TRBJ1-6; V gene: TRBV30; clone size: NA; D gene: NA; CDR3 DNA: TGTGCCTTCCAGGGGATGGGCGCGGATAATTCACCCCTCCACTTT; CDR3 protein: CAFQGMGADNSPLHF
J gene: TRBJ1-5; V gene: TRBV12-5; clone size: once; D gene: NA; CDR3 DNA: TGTGCTAGTGGTTTGGTTATGAATCGGAGCAATCAGCCCCAGCATTTT; CDR3 protein: CASGLVMNRSNQPQHF
J gene: TRBJ2-1; V gene: TRBV4-3; clone size: NA; D gene: NA; CDR3 DNA: TGCGCCAGCAGCCAAGGCACCAGGCTAAATGAGCAGTTCTTC; CDR3 protein: CASSQGTRLNEQFF
J gene: TRBJ2-7; V gene: TRBV5-4; clone size: NA; D gene: TRBD2; CDR3 DNA: TGTGCCAGCAGCCCGAGCGGGGGCCTATACTACGAGCAGTACTTC; CDR3 protein: CASSPSGGLYYEQYF
J gene: TRBJ2-5; V gene: TRBV7-2; clone size: NA; D gene: NA; CDR3 DNA: TGTGCCAGCAGCTTAGTGTCTGCGGGAACCGCGGCCCAGTACTTC; CDR3 protein: CASSLVSAGTAAQYF
J gene: TRBJ2-1; V gene: TRBV7-9; clone size: NA; D gene: NA; CDR3 DNA: TGTGCCAGCAGCATGGGTCGGAGGAGCTCCTACAATGAGCAGTTCTTC; CDR3 protein: CASSMGRRSSYNEQFF
J gene: TRBJ1-5; V gene: TRBV7-8; clone size: NA; D gene: NA; CDR3 DNA: TGTGCCAGCAGCTTAGAGGTCGCGGCGCAGCCCCAGCATTTT; CDR3 protein: CASSLEVAAQPQHF
J gene: TRBJ2-6; V gene: TRBV5-1; clone size: NA; D gene: NA; CDR3 DNA: TGCGCCAGCAGCTTGAGGGTGGCAGGGGACTCTGGGGCCAACGTCCTGACTTTC; CDR3 protein: CASSLRVAGDSGANVLTF
J gene: TRBJ1-5; V gene: TRBV6-1; clone size: NA; D gene: NA; CDR3 DNA: TGTGCCAGCAGCGATATCAGGAATAGCAATCAGCCCCAGCATTTT; CDR3 protein: CASSDIRNSNQPQHF
J gene: TRBJ1-1; V gene: TRBV7-9; clone size: NA; D gene: TRBD1; CDR3 DNA: TGTGCCGTACAGGGGGCATTGAACACTGAAGCTTTCTTT; CDR3 protein: CAVQGALNTEAFF
J gene: TRBJ1-4; V gene: TRBV19; clone size: NA; D gene: NA; CDR3 DNA: TGTGCCAGTAGCCCCGGGACAATGCCTGAAAAACTGTTTTTT; CDR3 protein: CASSPGTMPEKLFF
J gene: TRBJ2-7; V gene: TRBV30; clone size: NA; D gene: TRBD1; CDR3 DNA: TGTGCCTGGAGTCCGAGCCGGGGGACAGGGCTCAACGAGCAGTACTTC; CDR3 protein: CAWSPSRGTGLNEQYF
J gene: TRBJ2-1; V gene: TRBV7-9; clone size: few; D gene: NA; CDR3 DNA: TGTGCCAGCAGCTTTGAGGCGGGGCCTAATGAGCAGTTCTTC; CDR3 protein: CASSFEAGPNEQFF
J gene: TRBJ2-7; V gene: TRBV5-4; clone size: NA; D gene: TRBD2; CDR3 DNA: TGTGCCAGCAGCTTGGTGGCTAGCGGGGCCGGTGAGCAGTACTTC; CDR3 protein: CASSLVASGAGEQYF
J gene: TRBJ2-7; V gene: TRBV11-2; clone size: NA; D gene: TRBD2; CDR3 DNA: TGTGCCAGCAGCCGAATCGGCAGTCAAGCGGGGAGCTACGAGCAGTACTTC; CDR3 protein: CASSRIGSQAGSYEQYF
J gene: TRBJ2-7; V gene: TRBV27; clone size: NA; D gene: TRBD2; CDR3 DNA: TGTGCCAGCAGTTCACCCAGCGGGGGGCTCTCCGAGCAGTACTTC; CDR3 protein: CASSSPSGGLSEQYF
J gene: TRBJ2-3; V gene: TRBV2; clone size: NA; D gene: TRBD2; CDR3 DNA: TGTGCCAGCAGTGTTGCGGGGGGGGGCACAGATACGCAGTATTTT; CDR3 protein: CASSVAGGGTDTQYF
J gene: TRBJ1-5; V gene: TRBV6-6; clone size: NA; D gene: NA; CDR3 DNA: TGTGCCAGCAGTTACAACGGGGAAAATCAGCCCCAGCATTTT; CDR3 protein: CASSYNGENQPQHF
J gene: TRBJ1-3; V gene: TRBV6-6; clone size: NA; D gene: TRBD1; CDR3 DNA: TGTGCCAGCAGTTACTCGGGACAGGGAAACACCATATATTTT; CDR3 protein: CASSYSGQGNTIYF